A selection of T cell receptor beta chains follows, all from one sample in a study of shared clonotypes between healthy human individuals. The data were produced by immunoSEQ multiplex PCR, yet TCRdb's version contains in-frame clones alone and is incomplete. This sample has around 1,900,000 clones, with 93% found just once. Sequencing was carried out using naive CD8+ T cells from PBMCs. Receptors were obtained from a man younger than 35 in good health. Some clones in this sample may be carry-over from other donors' samples. CDR3s include the opening cysteine and the closing phenylalanine or tryptophan. The D gene is left open where the match is weak. Expanded clones are given a class, and other clones once, few, many or no size at all.

D,V,size,length,J,CDR3,DNA
-,TRBV9,once,15,TRBJ2-5,CASSVDITGGETQYF,TGTGCCAGCAGCGTAGATATTACGGGTGGGGAGACCCAGTACTTC
-,TRBV6-5,once,15,TRBJ1-2,CASSHRENPYYGYTF,TGTGCCAGCAGCCACAGAGAGAATCCATACTATGGCTACACCTTC
TRBD1,TRBV30,-,15,TRBJ1-3,CASNHPGQGRGTIYF,TGTGCCTCGAACCATCCGGGACAGGGGAGAGGCACCATATATTTT
-,TRBV9,-,16,TRBJ2-1,CASSASGGGVLNEQFF,TGTGCCAGCAGCGCCAGTGGCGGCGGGGTGTTGAATGAGCAGTTCTTC
TRBD1,TRBV27,once,15,TRBJ2-3,CASSQDRSSTDTQYF,TGTGCCAGCAGTCAGGACAGGTCTAGCACAGATACGCAGTATTTT
-,TRBV19,-,16,TRBJ2-2,CASTTIPPPVTGELFF,TGTGCCAGTACCACGATTCCTCCGCCGGTCACCGGGGAGCTGTTTTTT
-,TRBV7-2,-,16,TRBJ2-3,CASSPLRTRRADTQYF,TGTGCCAGCAGCCCCCTTCGAACTCGCCGGGCAGATACGCAGTATTTT
TRBD1,TRBV9,-,14,TRBJ1-2,CASNPGTALNGYTF,TGTGCCAGCAACCCAGGGACAGCGCTTAACGGCTACACCTTC
-,TRBV29-1,-,13,TRBJ1-4,CSVGRGSNEKLFF,TGCAGCGTTGGAAGGGGGAGTAATGAAAAACTGTTTTTT
-,TRBV10-2,once,14,TRBJ2-5,CAKRPMRLAETQYF,TGCGCCAAAAGACCCATGAGACTTGCGGAGACCCAGTACTTC
-,TRBV19,-,14,TRBJ1-1,CASSSWGGSTEAFF,TGTGCCAGTAGTTCCTGGGGGGGGAGCACTGAAGCTTTCTTT
-,TRBV27,-,13,TRBJ2-5,CASRERAQETQYF,TGTGCCAGCCGGGAGCGGGCCCAAGAGACCCAGTACTTC
-,TRBV27,-,13,TRBJ1-5,CASSPGQIQPQHF,TGTGCCAGCAGTCCCGGACAGATTCAGCCCCAGCATTTT
-,TRBV9,-,13,TRBJ2-7,CASNPTGLYEQYF,TGTGCCAGCAACCCCACCGGGTTATACGAGCAGTACTTC
-,TRBV5-1,-,15,TRBJ2-7,CASSLAGTSFYEQYF,TGCGCCAGCAGCTTGGCCGGGACAAGTTTCTACGAGCAGTACTTC
TRBD2,TRBV7-9,-,15,TRBJ2-7,CASNTGTTDPYEQYF,TGTGCCAGCAACACCGGGACTACCGATCCCTACGAGCAGTACTTC
-,TRBV28,-,13,TRBJ2-2,CASSFSDAGELFF,TGTGCCAGCAGTTTCTCGGACGCCGGGGAGCTGTTTTTT
TRBD1,TRBV9,-,17,TRBJ1-1,CASSGSMSRGANTEAFF,TGTGCCAGCAGCGGTAGTATGAGCAGGGGGGCGAACACTGAAGCTTTCTTT
-,TRBV6-1,-,15,TRBJ1-5,CASHRSRDSNQPQHF,TGTGCCAGCCATCGGTCTAGGGATAGCAATCAGCCCCAGCATTTT
TRBD2,TRBV28,-,14,TRBJ2-7,CASSSHRLAGEQYF,TGTGCCAGCAGTTCCCACCGGCTAGCGGGCGAGCAGTACTTC
TRBD1,TRBV19,-,14,TRBJ2-3,CASSPPGQSDTQYF,TGTGCCAGTAGTCCCCCGGGACAGTCGGATACGCAGTATTTT
-,TRBV27,-,14,TRBJ1-2,CASRTRGSFFGYTF,TGTGCCAGCAGGACCAGGGGTAGCTTTTTTGGCTACACCTTC
-,TRBV5-3,-,17,TRBJ1-5,CARSLGALARGNQPQHF,TGTGCCAGAAGCTTGGGGGCCCTCGCCAGGGGCAATCAGCCCCAGCATTTT
-,TRBV5-1,-,12,TRBJ1-2,CASSTDTYGYTF,TGCGCCAGCAGCACAGACACCTATGGCTACACCTTC
TRBD1,TRBV4-3,-,16,TRBJ1-3,CASSHGQGDTGNTIYF,TGCGCCAGCAGCCATGGACAGGGAGATACTGGAAACACCATATATTTT
-,TRBV7-9,-,15,TRBJ2-1,CASSLGGVPYNEQFF,TGTGCCAGCAGCTTAGGGGGGGTTCCCTACAATGAGCAGTTCTTC
-,TRBV10-3,-,14,TRBJ1-5,CAISDPGGNQPQHF,TGTGCCATCAGTGATCCCGGGGGCAATCAGCCCCAGCATTTT
-,TRBV4-2,-,14,TRBJ2-3,CASSQDQRLDTQYF,TGTGCCAGCAGCCAAGATCAGAGGCTAGATACGCAGTATTTT
-,TRBV28,-,10,TRBJ2-7,CASRGYEQYF,TGTGCCAGCAGGGGCTACGAGCAGTACTTC
TRBD1,TRBV9,-,16,TRBJ1-3,CASSGKQGAIGNTIYF,TGTGCCAGCAGCGGAAAACAGGGGGCTATTGGAAACACCATATATTTT